The sequence of this T cell receptor (beta chain) was determined in a study of regulatory T cells in long-lasting Graves disease. Study results and caveats: Newly diagnosed Graves' patients had higher TCR diversity than persistent ones.

Indicated time point: newly diagnosed GD, antithyroid drugs for less than 3 months. Scientists built the TCR library using RNA that was extracted from PBMCs. Arm-PCR of CDR3 regions and iRepertoire HTBI primers were the basis on which TCR beta libraries were built. TCRdb used MiXCR to reprocess the multiplex PCR reads, holding one entry per CDR3 protein. The sample includes around 450,000 distinct CDR3 sequences, around 15% of them seen just once. This clonotype was detected ten times or more. Its matching antigen is unknown. V gave up 5 bases and J gave up 4 bases, with 15 bases separating them. The CDR3 extends over 15 amino acids. The germline CDR1 and CDR2 sequences are SGHAT and FQNNGV. The data were also submitted as part of a second study, on T cells in Graves' hyperthyroidism and ophthalmopathy. That study adds: Graves' hyperthyroidism is called stable when ophthalmopathy does not progress within 18 months. Initially, a first-round RT-PCR of the TCR CDR3 employed the HTBI primer set.

The source is a man between 40 and 49 years old with Graves disease. This chain joins TRBV11-2 and TRBJ2-1; D might be TRBD2 (6 bases). Here the sequenced sample was peripheral blood mononuclear cells (PBMCs), taken at new diagnosis, from a patient treated with antithyroid drugs. The CDR3 DNA follows: TGTGCCAGCAGCCGGGGACCGGGAGCATACAATGAGCAGTTCTTC. Protein sequence: CASSRGPGAYNEQFF.